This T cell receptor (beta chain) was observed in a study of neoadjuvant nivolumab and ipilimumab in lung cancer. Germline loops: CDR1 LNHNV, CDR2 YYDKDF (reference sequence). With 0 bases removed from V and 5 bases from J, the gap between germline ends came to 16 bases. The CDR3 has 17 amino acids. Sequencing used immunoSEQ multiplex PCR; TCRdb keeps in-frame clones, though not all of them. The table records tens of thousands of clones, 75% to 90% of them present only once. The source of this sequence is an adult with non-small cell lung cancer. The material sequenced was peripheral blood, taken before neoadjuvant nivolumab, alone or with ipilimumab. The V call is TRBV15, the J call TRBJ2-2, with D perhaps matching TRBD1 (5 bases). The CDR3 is CATSRDFGRVGTGELFF. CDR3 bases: TGTGCCACCAGCAGAGATTTCGGCAGGGTCGGGACCGGGGAGCTGTTTTTT.